The 21 T cell receptor beta chains given below trace back to one sample, sequenced in a study of regulatory and conventional T cells in RAG deficiency. The sorted conventional CD4+ T cells were CD25-low and CD127-high, with genomic DNA sequenced. Profiling relied on immunoSEQ multiplex PCR, and the TCRdb table lists in-frame clones only, not all of them. This table has 45,000 or so clones, about 87% appearing once. These same records also appear under a second study, on regulatory T cells. From that report: The primer mix had 52 TRBV and 13 TRBJ primers.

Sequencing was carried out using CD4+ effector T cells sorted from blood. These receptors were obtained from a human donor in good health.

The chain has TRBV5-4 and TRBJ2-2; 7 bases match TRBD1. Trimming cost V 0 bases and J 4 bases; bases outside gene matches: 3. From germline, CDR1 is SGHNT and CDR2 YYREEE (reference sequence). The CDR3 has 15 amino acids. CDR3 in amino acids: CASSLETGSTGELFF. DNA of the CDR3: TGTGCCAGCAGCTTGGAGACAGGGAGCACCGGGGAGCTGTTTTTT.

V gene TRBV19 combines with J gene TRBJ1-4, with 8 bases matching TRBD1. The CDR3 spans 17 residues. Germline V gene data show CDR1 as LNHDA and CDR2 as SQIVND (reference sequence). J was trimmed by 12 bases and V by 5 bases; bases with no gene match: 20. The CDR3 spells CASSPRGRNQARVELFF. DNA of the CDR3: TGTGCCAGTAGTCCCAGGGGGCGCAATCAGGCTCGGGTAGAACTGTTTTTT.

The chain joins TRBV2 to TRBJ2-3; TRBD2 is a possible D gene (6 bases). In germline, CDR1 is SNHLY, CDR2 FYNNEI. CDR3 length equals 13 residues. Trimming removed 7 bases from V and 0 bases from J, with 8 bases in between. The CDR3 here is CASTGGSTDTQYF. The CDR3 DNA sequence: TGTGCCAGCACCGGGGGTAGCACAGATACGCAGTATTTT.

The V and J genes are TRBV5-1 and TRBJ2-1; 8 bases fit TRBD2. CDR1 is SGHRS, CDR2 YFSETQ, per germline. The CDR3 loop spans 15 amino acids. J gave up 4 bases and V 0 bases, and 3 bases lay outside the gene matches. The CDR3 coding sequence is TGCGCCAGCAGCTTGGGTACTAGCGGATACAATGAGCAGTTCTTC. Translated, it gives CASSLGTSGYNEQFF.

This chain links TRBV6-1 with TRBJ2-7; 11 bases are a match to TRBD2. The length of the CDR3 is 15 residues. Trimming cost V 7 bases and J 2 bases; bases outside gene matches: 7. CDR1 is MNHNS, CDR2 SASEGT, per germline. In DNA form, the CDR3 reads TGTGCCAGCAACACCGGGACTAGCGGCGCCTACGAGCAGTACTTC. This sequence encodes CASNTGTSGAYEQYF.

This chain's CDR3 is CASSLGKGISYEQYF. CDR3 coding DNA: TGTGCCAGCAGCTTGGGGAAGGGGATCTCCTACGAGCAGTACTTC. The chain uses TRBV5-4 and TRBJ2-7; perhaps TRBD1 as D (5 bases). CDR1 is SGHNT, CDR2 YYREEE, per germline (reference sequence). V was shortened by 0 bases and J by 0 bases, with 10 bases between the two germline ends. CDR3 length: 15 residues.

The CDR3: CASSVEIGGRATGELFF. CDR3 DNA sequence: TGTGCCAGCAGCGTAGAAATAGGAGGGAGGGCCACCGGGGAGCTGTTTTTT. The chain employs TRBV9 and TRBJ2-2; 7 positions agree with TRBD2. Unmatched junction bases numbered 9, after V lost 0 bases and J lost 4 bases. The CDR3 contains 17 residues. CDR1 is SGDLS and CDR2 is YYNGEE in the germline V gene.

The chain joins TRBV4-1 to TRBJ1-2, with TRBD1 identical over 9 bases. The CDR3 contains 16 residues. Germline values: CDR1 MGHRA, CDR2 YSYEKL. After removal of 0 bases from V and 3 bases from J, the junction contained 5 bases not matched to a gene. The CDR3 reads CASSQDSDRGDYGYTF. CDR3 coding DNA: TGCGCCAGCAGCCAAGATTCGGACAGGGGCGACTATGGCTACACCTTC.

The chain uses TRBV15 and TRBJ1-1; 9 bases line up with TRBD1. This CDR3 has 21 amino acids. Trimming at V came to 4 bases and at J to 3 bases, leaving 24 bases not matched to a gene. From germline, CDR1 is LNHNV and CDR2 YYDKDF (reference sequence). Here the CDR3 DNA reads TGTGCCACCAGCAAGTCACTCACCTACAGACCGGGACAGGGTGCGTACACTGAAGCTTTCTTT. Translated: CATSKSLTYRPGQGAYTEAFF.

This clone was picked up one time. The chain joins TRBV5-8 to TRBJ1-5; D unclear. The CDR3 totals 13 residues. From germline, CDR1 is SGHTS and CDR2 YDEGEE. Trimming took off 0 bases at V and 3 bases at J, with 4 bases between the two ends. CDR3 in amino acids: CASSLGLNQPQHF. The CDR3 nucleotides are TGTGCCAGCAGCTTGGGGCTCAATCAGCCCCAGCATTTT. Filled out from reference TRBV5-8 and TRBJ1-5, the complete variable domain reads EAGVTQSPTHLIKTRGQQATLRCSPISGHTSVYWYQQALGLGLQFLLWYDEGEERNRGNFPPRFSGRQFPNYSSELNVNALELEDSALYLCASSLGLNQPQHFGDGTRLSIL.

The V gene is TRBV6-1, the J gene TRBJ1-2; D gene unclear. V was trimmed by 1 base and J by 1 base, leaving 7 bases between them. The CDR3 consists of 14 residues. CDR1 and CDR2 (germline): MNHNS, SASEGT. CDR3: CASSEGPINYGYTF. The DNA for the CDR3 is TGTGCCAGCAGTGAAGGACCGATTAACTATGGCTACACCTTC.

The V gene is TRBV30, the J gene TRBJ1-5; D gene uncertain. The germline V and J ends were trimmed by 1 base and 6 bases, with 7 bases remaining between them. This CDR3 has 12 residues. Germline V gene lookup returns CDR1 GTSNPN and CDR2 SVGIG (reference sequence). In DNA, the CDR3 is TGTGCCTGGAGTGACGGCAGTCAGCCCCAGCATTTT. Translating gives CAWSDGSQPQHF.

The CDR3, as DNA: TGTGCCAGCAGCCCAAGACAGGGGGCGACTCGCACCGGGGAGCTGTTTTTT. Residues: CASSPRQGATRTGELFF. J is TRBJ2-2 and V is TRBV11-3; 10 bases fit TRBD1. Germline loops: CDR1 SGHNT, CDR2 YENEEA. The CDR3 covers 17 residues. Unmatched junction bases numbered 10, after V lost 5 bases and J lost 4 bases.

This clone was seen just once. The chain is built from TRBV7-3 and TRBJ2-1; D is uncertain. The CDR3 contains 14 residues. Trimming cost V 5 bases and J 8 bases, with 16 bases left between them. Per the germline V gene, CDR1 is SGHTA and CDR2 is FQGTGA. The CDR3 bases are TGTGCCAGCAGCCCGCGAGGCGGTGGCCATGAGCAGTTCTTC. Protein product: CASSPRGGGHEQFF.

In nucleotides, the CDR3 is TGTGCCAGTAAATCTAAAGAGGGAACGAGTCAGCCCCAGCATTTT. Protein: CASKSKEGTSQPQHF. The chain recombines TRBV19 with TRBJ1-5; D gene unclear. Germline values: CDR1 LNHDA, CDR2 SQIVND (reference sequence). CDR3 length: 15 residues. V was shortened by 7 bases and J by 6 bases, with 19 bases between the two germline ends.

The chain recombines TRBV2 with TRBJ2-1; D unclear. CDR1 is SNHLY, CDR2 FYNNEI, per germline. Between the trimmed V and J ends, which lost 3 bases and 8 bases, there was a span of 17 bases. The CDR3 runs 15 residues. The CDR3 nucleotides are TGTGCCAGCAGTGACCTCCTCCAAGTACAATATGAGCAGTTCTTC. This encodes CASSDLLQVQYEQFF.

The count of this clone is one. The rearrangement joins TRBV6-1 to TRBJ2-2; tentative D call: TRBD1 (5 bases). This CDR3 has 15 amino acids. Trimming took 3 bases from V and 5 from J, leaving 13 bases between them. From germline, CDR1 is MNHNS and CDR2 SASEGT. DNA of the CDR3: TGTGCCAGCAGTGATGGGGCAGGGCGAACCGGGGAGCTGTTTTTT. Its translation is CASSDGAGRTGELFF.

The J gene is TRBJ1-4, the V gene TRBV27; no firm D call. CDR1 and CDR2 from the germline V gene are MNHEY and SMNVEV (reference sequence). The germline V and J ends were trimmed by 4 bases and 2 bases, with 14 bases remaining between them. This CDR3 is built from 16 residues. As DNA, the CDR3 is TGTGCCAGCAGTTCGATGAAGGGTGCGACTAATGAAAAACTGTTTTTT. Amino acids: CASSSMKGATNEKLFF.

The CDR3 sequence: CASSLTSGKTSRDTQYF. CDR3 DNA sequence: TGTGCCAGCAGCCTAACTAGCGGGAAGACCTCGAGAGATACGCAGTATTTT. The chain joins TRBV4-2 to TRBJ2-3; 10 nucleotides line up with TRBD2. The CDR3 runs to 17 residues. V lost 4 bases, J lost 5 bases, and 12 bases stayed unmatched. Germline CDR1 LGHNA, CDR2 YNFKEQ.

The chain links TRBV5-1 to TRBJ2-1, with 9 bases matching TRBD2. The ends lost 0 bases at V and 2 bases at J; junction bases unmatched: 3. Germline CDR1 and CDR2: SGHRS and YFSETQ. This CDR3 region has 16 residues. CDR3 region: CASSLGGGGPYNEQFF. Written as DNA, the CDR3 is TGCGCCAGCAGCTTGGGCGGGGGGGGACCCTACAATGAGCAGTTCTTC.

This chain links TRBV12-5 with TRBJ2-3; a weak D match, TRBD1 (6 bases). The CDR3 loop spans 12 amino acids. Trimming pared 7 bases from V and 6 bases from J, leaving 11 bases between. Per the germline V gene, CDR1 is LGHNT and CDR2 is FRNRAP. The CDR3 region is CASVNRADTQYF. Written as DNA, the CDR3 is TGTGCTAGTGTTAACAGGGCGGATACGCAGTATTTT.